This is a list of T cell receptor beta chains from one sample in a study of vaccination and CD4 T cells after COVID-19. For these receptors, no antigen is known. Using its own MiXCR run on the PCR reads, TCRdb lists one record per CDR3 protein. The data hold about 11,000 distinct CDR3 sequences, with approximately 29% observed a single time. Source: CD4+ T cells from blood, cultured in vitro, taken after SARS-CoV-2 vaccination. Every receptor here comes from a human donor who had recovered from COVID-19. Both conserved end residues are part of each CDR3. The order of the fields is clone size, J gene, CDR3 length, V gene, D gene, CDR3 DNA, CDR3 protein. The D gene is left open where the match is weak. The listing skips clone size in some rows; elsewhere it reads once, few, many or a size class.

. TRBJ2-7 15 TRBV7-2 . TGTGCCAGCAGTCCCGGAGCCTCGGGGGTCTACGAGCAGTACTTC CASSPGASGVYEQYF
. TRBJ1-2 12 TRBV19 . TGTGCCAGTAGTGCGGGGATCTATGGCTACACCTTC CASSAGIYGYTF
. TRBJ1-1 11 TRBV28 . TGTGCCAGCAGTTATCAGACTGAAGCTTTCTTT CASSYQTEAFF
. TRBJ2-1 18 TRBV11-3 TRBD2 TGTGCCAGCAGCCAACGGACTAGCTCCAAGAGCTCCTACAATGAGCAGTTCTTC CASSQRTSSKSSYNEQFF
. TRBJ2-7 15 TRBV14 TRBD1 TGTGCCAGCAGCCCCCGGGACAGGCTCTCCTACGAGCAGTACTTC CASSPRDRLSYEQYF
. TRBJ2-3 14 TRBV6-2/TRBV6-3 . TGTGCCAGCAGCCGGGGCGGCTTCACAGATACGCAGTATTTT CASSRGGFTDTQYF
. TRBJ1-5 15 TRBV2 . TGTGCCAGCAGTGAGCAGGGGCTATACAATCAGCCCCAGCATTTT CASSEQGLYNQPQHF
. TRBJ1-2 12 TRBV29-1 . TGCAGCGTTTCGGACGGGAACTATGGCTACACCTTC CSVSDGNYGYTF
few TRBJ2-1 15 TRBV7-7 . TGTGCCAGCAGCTTGCTGGGGCAGGGTAACAATGAGCAGTTCTTC CASSLLGQGNNEQFF
. TRBJ2-2 12 TRBV2 . TGTGCCAGCAGTGAAGGTGTCGGGGAGCTGTTTTTT CASSEGVGELFF
. TRBJ1-3 15 TRBV30 TRBD1 TGTGCCTGGAGTGCAGGGGGACGGACTGGAAACACCATATATTTT CAWSAGGRTGNTIYF
. TRBJ1-2 15 TRBV20-1 . TGCAGTGCTAGAGATCCCGCGCGGGCCCAAGATGGCTACACCTTC CSARDPARAQDGYTF
few TRBJ2-2 12 TRBV7-2 . TGTGCCAGCAGCCCACAATACGGGGAGCTGTTTTTT CASSPQYGELFF
once TRBJ1-1 14 TRBV18 . TGTGCCAGCTCACCACAGGTACCGAACACTGAAGCTTTCTTT CASSPQVPNTEAFF
. TRBJ2-4 17 TRBV24-1 TRBD1 TGTGCCACCAGTGATTCTGGGACAGGGTTTACCAAAAACATTCAGTACTTC CATSDSGTGFTKNIQYF